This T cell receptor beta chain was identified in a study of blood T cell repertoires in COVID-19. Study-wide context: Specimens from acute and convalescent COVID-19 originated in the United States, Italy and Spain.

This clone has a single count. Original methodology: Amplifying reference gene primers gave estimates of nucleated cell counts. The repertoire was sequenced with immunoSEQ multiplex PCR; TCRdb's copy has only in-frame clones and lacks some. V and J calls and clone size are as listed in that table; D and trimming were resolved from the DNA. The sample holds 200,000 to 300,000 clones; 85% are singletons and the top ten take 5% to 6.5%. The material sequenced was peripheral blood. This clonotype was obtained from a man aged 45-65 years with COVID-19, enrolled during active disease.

CDR3 in amino acids: CASSPGTSGGHIPYNEQFF. CDR3 sequence (DNA): TGTGCCAGCAGCCCCGGGACTAGCGGGGGCCATATACCCTACAATGAGCAGTTCTTC. J is TRBJ2-1 and V is TRBV9; 14 bases agree with TRBD2. CDR3 length equals 19 residues. Germline CDR1 and CDR2: SGDLS and YYNGEE. The junction had 11 bases not matched to a gene; V was cut back by 4 bases and J by 2 bases.